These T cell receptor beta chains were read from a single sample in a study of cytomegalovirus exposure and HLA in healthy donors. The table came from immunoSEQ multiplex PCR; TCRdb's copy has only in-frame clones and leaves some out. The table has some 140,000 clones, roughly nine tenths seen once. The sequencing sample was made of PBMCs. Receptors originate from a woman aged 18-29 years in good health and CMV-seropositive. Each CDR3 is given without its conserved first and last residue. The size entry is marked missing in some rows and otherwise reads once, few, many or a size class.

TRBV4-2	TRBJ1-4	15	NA	ASSQLLSGTTNEKLF
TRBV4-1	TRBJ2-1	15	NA	ASSHPGLAGDPNEQF
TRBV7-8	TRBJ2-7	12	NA	ASSYGAHGYEQY
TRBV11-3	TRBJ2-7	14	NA	ASSLGGLADSYEQY
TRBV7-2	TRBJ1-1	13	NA	ASSFQGLRGTEAF
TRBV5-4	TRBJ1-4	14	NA	ASSYPEDRGVEKLF
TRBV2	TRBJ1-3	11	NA	ASRRGPGNTIY
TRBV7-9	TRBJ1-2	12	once	ASSLPAEDYGYT
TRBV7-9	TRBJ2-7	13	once	ASSLSSGGGYEQY
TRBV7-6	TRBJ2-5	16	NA	ASSAGTSGTPLKETQY
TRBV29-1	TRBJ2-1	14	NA	SVELGDSRSYNEQF
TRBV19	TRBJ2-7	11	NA	ASSIAGGYEQY
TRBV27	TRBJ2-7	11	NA	ASGIQGSYEQY
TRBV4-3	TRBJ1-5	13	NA	ASSQGTGSNQPQH
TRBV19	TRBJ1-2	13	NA	ASSWGRTEIYGYT
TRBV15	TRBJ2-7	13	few	ATSRDSGGADEQY
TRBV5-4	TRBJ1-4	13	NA	ASSSTAGGGEKLF
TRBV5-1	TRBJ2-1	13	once	ASSSGQGSYNEQF
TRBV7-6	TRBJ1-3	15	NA	ASSGGGSVNSGNTIY
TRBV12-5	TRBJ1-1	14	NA	ASGLLLIGGNTEAF
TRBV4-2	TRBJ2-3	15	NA	ASSQEDRRGRPGTQY
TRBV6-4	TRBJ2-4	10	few	AGTRGSQGPV
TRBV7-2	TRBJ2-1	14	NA	ASSFNAGGKYNEQF
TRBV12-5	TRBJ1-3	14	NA	ASGFFGSLSGNTIY
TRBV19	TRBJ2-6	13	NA	ASSIYRTGANVLT
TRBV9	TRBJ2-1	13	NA	ASSPSDRGLNEQF
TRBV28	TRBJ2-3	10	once	ASSPSQDTQY
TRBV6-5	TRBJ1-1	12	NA	ASSYAGGNTEAF
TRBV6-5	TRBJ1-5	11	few	ASSRTGNQPQH
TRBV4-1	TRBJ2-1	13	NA	ASRPAGASFNEQF
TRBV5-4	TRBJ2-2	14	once	ASSVRDRGLTGELF
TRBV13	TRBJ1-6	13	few	ASSLGTGAYSPLH
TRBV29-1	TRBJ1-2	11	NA	SGTGTGVEGYT
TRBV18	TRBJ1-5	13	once	ASSNDRGHGQPQH
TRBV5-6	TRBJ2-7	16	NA	ASSTRYGSGGVAYEQY
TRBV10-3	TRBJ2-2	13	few	ASQNQGAHTGELF
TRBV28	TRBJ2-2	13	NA	ASTQNRVLAGELF
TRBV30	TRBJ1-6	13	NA	AWSPRDRGLSPLH
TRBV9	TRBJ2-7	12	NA	ASSPRLESYEQY
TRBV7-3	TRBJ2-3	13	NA	ASSPLGIETDTQY
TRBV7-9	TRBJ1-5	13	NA	ASSRGADSNQPQH
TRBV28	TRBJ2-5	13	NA	ASSSFGRAQETQY
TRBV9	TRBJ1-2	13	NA	ASSVGSGGNYGYT
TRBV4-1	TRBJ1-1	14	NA	ASSQGQGKMNTEAF
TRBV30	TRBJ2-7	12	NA	AWSVRGGGVEQY
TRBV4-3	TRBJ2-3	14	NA	ASSQGIAGGTDTQY
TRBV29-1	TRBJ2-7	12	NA	SVGTGERPFEQY
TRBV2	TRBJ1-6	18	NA	ASSEGLDSSLSSYNSPLH
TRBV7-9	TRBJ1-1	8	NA	ASSTQGAF
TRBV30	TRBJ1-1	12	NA	AWHKVRTGAEAF
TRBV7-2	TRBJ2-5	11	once	ASSGGSLGSQY
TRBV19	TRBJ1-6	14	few	ASSMAEAYYNSPLH